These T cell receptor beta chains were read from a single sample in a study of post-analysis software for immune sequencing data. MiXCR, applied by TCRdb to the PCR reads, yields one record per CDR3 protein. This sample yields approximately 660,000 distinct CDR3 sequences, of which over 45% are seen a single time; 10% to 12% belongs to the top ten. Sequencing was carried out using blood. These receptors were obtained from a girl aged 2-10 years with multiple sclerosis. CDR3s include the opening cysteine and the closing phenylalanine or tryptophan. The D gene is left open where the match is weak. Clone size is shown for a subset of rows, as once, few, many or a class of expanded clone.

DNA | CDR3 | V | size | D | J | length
TGTGCCAGCAGCTTAGAGGGACAGGGCACGGGCGGCTACACCTTC | CASSLEGQGTGGYTF | TRBV11-1 | NA | TRBD1 | TRBJ1-2 | 15
TGTGCCAGCAGTCGGACGGAGAGGACAGATACGCAGTATTTT | CASSRTERTDTQYF | TRBV6-2/TRBV6-3 | few | NA | TRBJ2-3 | 14
TGTGCCAGCAGTTCACCTCCGGGACAGGGGGGCTCCCAGCAGTACTTC | CASSSPPGQGGSQQYF | TRBV27 | few | TRBD1 | TRBJ2-7 | 16
TGCAGTGCTAGAGATCCGACTTCTCCCGCTACAGATACGCAGTATTTT | CSARDPTSPATDTQYF | TRBV20-1 | NA | NA | TRBJ2-3 | 16
TGCAGTGCTAGAATGGCGAACACTGAAGCTTTCTTT | CSARMANTEAFF | TRBV20-1 | NA | NA | TRBJ1-1 | 12
TGTGCCAGCTCACCACCGGGGGTGTTCCATCAGCCCCAGCATTTT | CASSPPGVFHQPQHF | TRBV18 | few | NA | TRBJ1-5 | 15
TGCGCCAGCAGCTCGGGACTTAACTCCTACGAGCAGTACTTC | CASSSGLNSYEQYF | TRBV5-1 | NA | NA | TRBJ2-7 | 14
TGTGCCAGCAGCGGCGGGACGGGTTGGGAAAAACTGTTTTTT | CASSGGTGWEKLFF | TRBV12-3/TRBV12-4 | NA | NA | TRBJ1-4 | 14
TGTGCCAGCAGCTTAGCAGGCCGCCCCCCCGAGCAGTACTTC | CASSLAGRPPEQYF | TRBV11-2 | NA | NA | TRBJ2-7 | 14
TGTGCCTGGAGTGGCGCCGAGACTAGCGGGAGAGAAGATACGCAGTATTTT | CAWSGAETSGREDTQYF | TRBV30 | NA | TRBD2 | TRBJ2-3 | 17
TGCAGTGTATGGGCTAGCGGGACCGGAGGTTTGACAGATACGCAGTATTTT | CSVWASGTGGLTDTQYF | TRBV20-1 | NA | TRBD2 | TRBJ2-3 | 17
TGTGCCAGCAGCTTTACTCCGGGACAGGGGAAGGACGAGCAGTACTTC | CASSFTPGQGKDEQYF | TRBV11-2 | NA | TRBD1 | TRBJ2-7 | 16
TGTGCCAGCAGCTTCCCTCGCCCCCCGGGACTAGCGATCAAAAACATTCAGTACTTC | CASSFPRPPGLAIKNIQYF | TRBV7-2 | NA | TRBD2 | TRBJ2-4 | 19
TGTGCCAGCAGCTCACCAGGACTAGCGGAGACAAATGAGCAGTTCTTC | CASSSPGLAETNEQFF | TRBV7-3 | few | TRBD2 | TRBJ2-1 | 16
TGTGCCAGCAGTTCCCCGGGAGGGTACTATGGCTACACCTTC | CASSSPGGYYGYTF | TRBV6-6 | NA | NA | TRBJ1-2 | 14
TGTGCCAGCAGTCGGTCCACTCCAGGGACCGAGCAGTACTTC | CASSRSTPGTEQYF | TRBV6-6 | NA | NA | TRBJ2-7 | 14
TGTGCCACCAACAGGGGACAGAGGAATGAGCAGTTCTTC | CATNRGQRNEQFF | TRBV15 | NA | TRBD1 | TRBJ2-1 | 13
TGTGCCAGCAGTTATGCGGGCTCCTACGAGCAGTACTTC | CASSYAGSYEQYF | TRBV6-5 | few | NA | TRBJ2-7 | 13
TGCGCCAGCAAATCGGGACTCTCGAAGGGAGGGGAGCTGTTTTTT | CASKSGLSKGGELFF | TRBV5-1 | once | NA | TRBJ2-2 | 15
TGCGCCAGCAGCTTGGACCAGGGCGCCTTCTATGGCTACACCTTC | CASSLDQGAFYGYTF | TRBV5-1 | NA | NA | TRBJ1-2 | 15
TGTGCCAGCAGTCTGAGACAGGGGGCTGGTGAAGCTTTCTTT | CASSLRQGAGEAFF | TRBV12-3/TRBV12-4 | NA | TRBD1 | TRBJ1-1 | 14
TGCAGCGTAGCTATAGCGGGAGGGGAAGAGACCCAGTACTTC | CSVAIAGGEETQYF | TRBV29-1 | NA | TRBD2 | TRBJ2-5 | 14
TGTGCCACCAGTGATTCAGAAGACGGTTCAGAAGGGGACTACAATGAGCAGTTCTTC | CATSDSEDGSEGDYNEQFF | TRBV24-1 | NA | NA | TRBJ2-1 | 19